This T cell receptor beta chain was found in a study of cytomegalovirus exposure and HLA in healthy donors. About the research overall: Unique TCR beta sequences numbering approximately 120 million came from 150 million to 200 million T cells in an earlier analysis. Study results and caveats: Most subjects' HLA-A and HLA-B alleles were reportedly predicted from TCR beta sequences.

With respect to this clone: The antigen remains undetermined.

PCR involved 60 Vbeta and 13 Jbeta primers. The assay was immunoSEQ multiplex PCR, and TCRdb's table has in-frame clones only and misses some. The sample contains hundreds of thousands of clones, approximately 70% of which appear only once. Germline CDR1 MDHEN, CDR2 SYDVKM. CDR3 length: 17 amino acids. J lost 4 bases, V lost 7 bases, and 15 bases had no gene match. The chain carries TRBV28 and TRBJ2-1, with 8 bases identical to TRBD2. This TCR was sampled from a female donor in good health and CMV-seronegative. Material for sequencing was PBMCs. The CDR3 sequence is CASTDLPGASGYNEQFF. As DNA, the CDR3 is TGTGCCAGCACCGACTTACCCGGGGCTAGCGGGTACAATGAGCAGTTCTTC.